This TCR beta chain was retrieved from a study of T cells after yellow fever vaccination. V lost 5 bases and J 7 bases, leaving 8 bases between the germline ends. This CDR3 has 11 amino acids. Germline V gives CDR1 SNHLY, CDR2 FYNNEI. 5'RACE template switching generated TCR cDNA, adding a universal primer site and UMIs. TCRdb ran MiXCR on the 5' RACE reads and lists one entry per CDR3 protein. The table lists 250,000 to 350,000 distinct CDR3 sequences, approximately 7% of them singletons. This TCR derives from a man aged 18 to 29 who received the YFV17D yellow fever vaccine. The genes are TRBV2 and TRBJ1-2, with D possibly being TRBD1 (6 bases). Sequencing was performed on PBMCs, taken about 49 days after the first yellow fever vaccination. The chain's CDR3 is CASSRGAGYTF. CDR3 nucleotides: TGTGCCAGCAGTCGGGGGGCTGGCTACACCTTC.